Presented here are 25 T cell receptor beta chains from one specimen sequenced in a study of T cells in Graves' hyperthyroidism and ophthalmopathy (dated by TCRdb to between 2019 and 2020). Library generation was performed with multiplex PCR. Sequencer: Illumina HiSeq 2000. Amplification of TCR beta CDR3 regions was carried out from RNA transcripts. The first round of RT-PCR for the TCR CDR3 was performed with the HTBI primer set and the Qiagen OneStep RT-PCR kit. TCRdb trimmed the raw reads at Q25, called clones with MiXCR and kept productive beta chains. Identical CDR3 proteins give one entry, which carries the most common genes and DNA. The sample contains more than 450,000 distinct CDR3 sequences, 15% to 20% of them found a single time. The ten largest clones add up to around 50% of the sample. The sequencing sample was made of blood. These receptors all come from a man aged 35 to 55 with Graves' ophthalmopathy.

This clonotype has just a few counts. This chain joins TRBV12-3 or TRBV12-4 and TRBJ2-7; D possibly corresponds to TRBD2 (5 bases). With 6 bases removed from V and 2 bases from J, the gap between germline ends came to 11 bases. The CDR3 loop spans 13 amino acids. The CDR3 nucleotides are TGTGCCAGCAGCGACGGACTCCCCTACGAGCAGTACTTC. This encodes CASSDGLPYEQYF.

This clonotype was seen only a few times. The V call is TRBV12-3 or TRBV12-4, the J call TRBJ1-6, with 9 bases identical to TRBD1. This CDR3 contains 16 residues. V gave up 5 bases and J gave up 7 bases; unmatched junction bases: 9. CDR3 in DNA: TGTGCCAGCAGTATATCAACAGGGGGCCTGAATTCACCCCTCCACTTT. It is translated as CASSISTGGLNSPLHF.

This clonotype was seen only a few times. J is TRBJ2-7 and V is TRBV6-9; 9 positions match TRBD1. The V segment lost 6 bases and the J segment 6 bases; nucleotides outside the gene matches: 9. The germline V gene has CDR1 MNHGY and CDR2 SVAAGI. The CDR3 is 14 residues long. The CDR3: CASRRPGTGSEQYF. CDR3 nucleotide sequence: TGTGCCAGCAGGAGGCCCGGGACAGGGAGCGAGCAGTACTTC.

Only a few counts were recorded for this clonotype. J is TRBJ2-2 and V is TRBV3-1, with 7 bases fitting TRBD1. Germline trimming cut 5 bases from V and 2 bases from J; bases unmatched to any gene: 8. The CDR3 sequence is 16 residues long. Germline assignment: CDR1 LGHDT and CDR2 YNNKEL (reference sequence). The CDR3 sequence: CASSNGQVRNTGELFF. DNA of the CDR3: TGTGCCAGCAGCAACGGACAGGTTCGTAACACCGGGGAGCTGTTTTTT.

This chain links TRBV20-1 with TRBJ2-7; D might be TRBD2 (6 bases). The CDR3 contains 14 residues. Between the trimmed V and J ends, which lost 6 bases and 3 bases, there was a span of 18 bases. Germline loops: CDR1 DFQATT, CDR2 SNEGSKA (reference sequence). For the CDR3, the DNA is TGCAGTGCCCGGGAGACGGGGGACCACTACGAGCAGTACTTC. Residues: CSARETGDHYEQYF.

This clonotype has ten or more counts. The chain has TRBV5-1 and TRBJ1-1; D unresolved. The V gene's germline CDR1 is SGHRS and CDR2 YFSETQ. The V end was cut by 0 bases, the J end by 0 bases, with 12 bases between. The CDR3 is 16 amino acids. The CDR3 bases are TGCGCCAGCAGCTTGGGGTCCGCGAACATGAACACTGAAGCTTTCTTT. Encoded protein: CASSLGSANMNTEAFF.

In this sample, this clonotype turned up many times. This chain uses TRBV20-1 with TRBJ2-1, with D possibly being TRBD2 (7 bases). CDR3 length: 16 residues. The germline V gene has CDR1 DFQATT and CDR2 SNEGSKA (reference sequence). The V and J ends lost 6 bases and 2 bases respectively, with 20 bases between them. Here the CDR3 DNA reads TGCAGTGCCCAGTCACCTAGGGGGGGCGCCTACAATGAGCAGTTCTTC. Translation gives CSAQSPRGGAYNEQFF.

The sample holds one count of this clonotype. The genes are TRBV7-8 and TRBJ1-3; D call uncertain. Germline lookup yields CDR1 SGHVS and CDR2 FQNEAQ. The CDR3 contains 15 residues. The V end was cut by 6 bases, the J end by 0 bases, with 12 bases between. The DNA of the CDR3 is TGTGCCAGCAGGCCCAGGTTGTCCTCTGGAAACACCATATATTTT. Translated: CASRPRLSSGNTIYF.

J is TRBJ2-1 and V is TRBV7-3, with 13 bases fitting TRBD2. The CDR3 spans 14 residues. J lost 6 bases, V lost 8 bases, and 4 bases had no gene match. CDR1 and CDR2 from the germline V gene are SGHTA and FQGTGA. CDR3 protein: CASRGLAGFNEQFF. DNA for the CDR3: TGTGCCAGCCGGGGACTAGCGGGGTTCAATGAGCAGTTCTTC.

The J gene is TRBJ1-2, the V gene TRBV6-2 or TRBV6-3; 9 nucleotides agree with TRBD1. This CDR3 has 17 residues. Germline-derived CDR1 and CDR2 are MNHEY and SVGEGT. J lost 7 bases, V lost 2 bases, and 14 bases had no gene match. This CDR3 is CASSYPEQGAWRSGYTF. The CDR3 region has the DNA TGTGCCAGCAGTTACCCAGAACAGGGGGCCTGGCGGAGTGGCTACACCTTC.

The chain has TRBV3-1 and TRBJ2-5; the D gene is possibly TRBD1 (5 bases). V lost 4 bases, J lost 0 bases, and 15 bases lay in between. Germline CDR1 is LGHDT and CDR2 is YNNKEL (reference sequence). This CDR3 spans 16 amino acids. CDR3 in amino acids: CASSLRQGPYQETQYF. CDR3 nucleotide sequence: TGTGCCAGCAGCCTCCGGCAGGGCCCGTACCAAGAGACCCAGTACTTC.

The chain has TRBV5-6 and TRBJ2-7; possibly TRBD2 for D (5 bases). Germline values: CDR1 SGHDT, CDR2 YYEEEE. The CDR3 has 15 residues. V gave up 0 bases and J gave up 3 bases, with 13 bases separating them. The CDR3 DNA sequence: TGTGCCAGCAGCTTGGGGGTAGCGAGCAACTACGAGCAGTACTTC. Translation gives CASSLGVASNYEQYF.

This clonotype has just one count. The chain recombines TRBV5-1 with TRBJ1-1; 7 nucleotides agree with TRBD1. The V gene end was trimmed by 4 bases and the J gene end by 4 bases; junction bases not matched to a gene: 7. The CDR3 covers 14 residues. Germline loops: CDR1 SGHRS, CDR2 YFSETQ. CDR3 DNA: TGCGCCAGCAGCCTGGGGGCAGGGGGCACTGAAGCTTTCTTT. It codes for CASSLGAGGTEAFF.

This clonotype has only a few counts. The chain carries TRBV6-2 or TRBV6-3 and TRBJ1-5; 10 bases fit TRBD1. Trimming took 5 bases from V and 9 from J; bases not matched to a gene: 19. Germline-derived CDR1 and CDR2 are MNHEY and SVGEGT. The CDR3 totals 18 residues. CDR3 protein: CASSNANRDRGRTRPQHF. Written as DNA, the CDR3 is TGTGCCAGCAGTAACGCCAACCGGGACAGGGGACGAACTCGGCCCCAGCATTTT.

The V call is TRBV12-5, the J call TRBJ2-3; 12 bases are shared with TRBD1. Germline V gene sequence: CDR1 LGHNT, CDR2 FRNRAP. This CDR3 spans 18 amino acids. The V and J ends lost 2 bases and 4 bases, in that order; junction bases with no gene match: 10. The CDR3 spells CASGLPTRDRGLADTQYF. CDR3 bases: TGTGCTAGTGGTTTGCCCACCCGGGACAGGGGGCTCGCAGATACGCAGTATTTT.

The chain has TRBV6-1 and TRBJ2-1; D gene unclear. The V end was cut by 8 bases, the J end by 9 bases, with 11 bases between. Germline values: CDR1 MNHNS, CDR2 SASEGT. This CDR3 has 11 amino acids. CDR3 DNA sequence: TGTGCCAGCGCCCGTGACGGTGAGCAGTTCTTC. Its protein is CASARDGEQFF.

This clonotype occurred a few times. CDR3 residues: CASSLLSQVSQYF. The DNA for the CDR3 is TGTGCCAGCAGCTTGCTTTCGCAAGTGTCCCAGTACTTC. The gene calls are TRBV7-8 and TRBJ2-5; D call uncertain. Deletions cut 3 bases from V and 9 bases from J, with 14 bases between. This CDR3 has 13 residues. The V gene's germline CDR1 is SGHVS and CDR2 FQNEAQ.

The CDR3 reads CASSPRGLEEAFF. Here the CDR3 DNA reads TGTGCCAGCAGCCCCAGGGGGTTGGAGGAAGCTTTCTTT. J is TRBJ1-1 and V is TRBV7-8; 7 bases fit TRBD1. This CDR3 comprises 13 residues. V dropped 5 bases and J dropped 8; count of bases not matched to a gene: 8. Germline CDR1 SGHVS, CDR2 FQNEAQ.

This clonotype was counted many times. The chain employs TRBV11-2 and TRBJ2-1; D might be TRBD1 or TRBD2, each matching 5 bases. CDR3 length: 16 amino acids. Germline assignment: CDR1 SGHAT and CDR2 FQNNGV. Trimming took off 0 bases at V and 7 bases at J, with 16 bases between the two ends. As DNA, the CDR3 is TGTGCCAGCAGCTTAGACCTCGGGACGGTCGGGAATGAGCAGTTCTTC. This translates into CASSLDLGTVGNEQFF.

The chain links TRBV5-1 to TRBJ2-7, with 11 bases fitting TRBD2. The CDR3 has 16 amino acids. J was trimmed by 7 bases and V by 0 bases; bases with no gene match: 9. Germline values: CDR1 SGHRS, CDR2 YFSETQ. Here the CDR3 DNA reads TGCGCCAGCAGCTTGGCCGAGATAGCGGGAGGGGGGGAGCAGTACTTC. It specifies CASSLAEIAGGGEQYF.

To note about this clonotype: Relative to the germline gene, one junction end is altered; a read error may explain this. The chain couples TRBV7-9 to TRBJ2-7, with D unresolved. The CDR3 is 14 amino acids. Germline V gene sequence: CDR1 SEHNR, CDR2 FQNEAQ (reference sequence). Written as DNA, the CDR3 is TGTGCCAGCAGCTCTCAAGACCGGCTCTACGAGCGGTACTTC. It encodes CASSSQDRLYERYF.

This chain links TRBV6-1 with TRBJ2-2; D possibly uses TRBD1 or TRBD2 (5 bases each). V gave up 4 bases and J gave up 6 bases, with 9 bases separating them. The germline V gene encodes CDR1 MNHNS and CDR2 SASEGT. This CDR3 has 13 residues. The CDR3 protein is CASSVRESGELFF. In DNA form, the CDR3 reads TGTGCCAGCAGTGTCAGGGAGTCCGGGGAGCTGTTTTTT.

V is TRBV4-3 and J is TRBJ2-1; 7 nucleotides align to TRBD2. The junction had 6 bases not matched to a gene; V was cut back by 2 bases and J by 5 bases. Germline values: CDR1 LGHNA, CDR2 YSLEER. The CDR3 spans 15 residues. CDR3 nucleotides: TGCGCCAGCAGCCAAAATACAGCGGGACACAATGAGCAGTTCTTC. Protein product: CASSQNTAGHNEQFF.

The sample holds many counts of this clonotype. V usage is TRBV20-1 and J usage is TRBJ2-1, with 11 bases lining up with TRBD2. Trimming at V came to 6 bases and at J to 5 bases, leaving 6 bases not matched to a gene. Germline lookup yields CDR1 DFQATT and CDR2 SNEGSKA (reference sequence). The CDR3 covers 14 residues. CDR3 sequence reads: CSAYLAGGHNEQFF. The DNA of the CDR3 is TGCAGTGCGTATCTAGCGGGAGGTCACAATGAGCAGTTCTTC.

This clonotype was detected once. The gene calls are TRBV6-5 and TRBJ1-3; no definite D call. CDR1 is MNHEY, CDR2 SVGAGI, per germline. Trimming took off 5 bases at V and 2 bases at J, with 13 bases between the two ends. The CDR3 covers 15 residues. The CDR3 nucleotides are TGTGCCAGCAGTACCTCGTGGGGTCCTGGAAACACCATATATTTT. Its translation is CASSTSWGPGNTIYF.